The TCR beta chain under discussion was sequenced for a study of shared clonotypes between healthy human individuals. Germline CDR1 is SNHLY and CDR2 is FYNNEI. The CDR3 is 14 amino acids. Concerning this clone itself: The junction shows a germline mismatch at one end, possibly a read error.

Terminally differentiated effector memory CD45RA+ cells were excluded from the naive CD8 cells, which were CD45RO-negative and positively selected for CCR7. This table comes from immunoSEQ multiplex PCR, and its TCRdb copy is limited to in-frame clones, with some not included. The sample includes more than 2 million clones, about 93% of them seen just once. The sequenced sample was naive CD8+ T cells from PBMCs. The TCR originated in a man in his late teens or twenties in good health. Some clones in this sample may be carry-over from other donors' samples. The chain joins TRBV2 to TRBJ1-1; 7 bases agree with TRBD1. The DNA for the CDR3 is TGTGCCGGCAGTGAACGGGACAGACACACTGAAGCTTTCTTT. This gives the protein CAGSERDRHTEAFF.